What follows are 23 T cell receptor beta chains derived from one specimen sequenced in a study of blood T cells in healthy people across ages (dated by TCRdb to between 2015 and 2017). The library was prepared using 5' RACE. Sequencing was carried out with an Illumina HiSeq 2500. A second PCR of roughly 6 to 11 cycles was run with a J-beta primer mix and a sample-barcoded 5' primer. The public reads were quality trimmed at Q25 with fastp and then assembled into clones with MiXCR by TCRdb, keeping productive beta chains. CDR3 protein sequences are deduplicated, and each keeps its most common genes and DNA. This sample is represented by 800,000 to 950,000 distinct CDR3 sequences; about 28% of them were singletons. More than 8.5% of the sample is held by the ten biggest clonotypes. The same sample was also studied in work on T cells of mothers and their children.

The sample taken for sequencing was blood. Receptor source: a woman in her 40s in good health.

V and J are TRBV5-1 and TRBJ2-5; the D gene could be TRBD1 or TRBD2 (6 bases each). The CDR3 length is 14 residues. V lost 4 bases to trimming and J lost 5 bases, with 15 bases between them. CDR1 is SGHRS, CDR2 YFSETQ, per germline. The CDR3 nucleotides read TGCGCCAGCAGCCCGGGGGCACTCTATGAGACCCAGTACTTC. Protein product: CASSPGALYETQYF.

This clonotype has just a few counts. The CDR3 loop is CASSLEGQGFSETQYF. CDR3 bases: TGCGCCAGCAGCTTGGAGGGACAGGGGTTTTCGGAGACCCAGTACTTC. This chain connects TRBV5-1 to TRBJ2-5; 10 nucleotides align to TRBD1. The CDR3 totals 16 residues. The junction had 7 bases not matched to a gene; V was cut back by 0 bases and J by 5 bases. Germline V lookup: CDR1 SGHRS, CDR2 YFSETQ.

The chain combines TRBV7-2 with TRBJ2-5; the D gene is possibly TRBD2 (5 bases). V gave up 4 bases and J gave up 0 bases, with 12 bases separating them. Germline assignment: CDR1 SGHTA and CDR2 FQGNSA. CDR3 size: 15 residues. DNA of the CDR3: TGTGCCAGCAGCTCTATAAGCGGAAACCAAGAGACCCAGTACTTC. Its translation: CASSSISGNQETQYF.

Only a few counts were recorded for this clonotype. The chain recombines TRBV20-1 with TRBJ1-2; D gene uncertain. The V and J ends lost 6 bases and 4 bases respectively, with 15 bases between them. Per the germline V gene, CDR1 is DFQATT and CDR2 is SNEGSKA (reference sequence). This CDR3 comprises 13 residues. The CDR3 protein is CSAVEGSRYGYTF. The CDR3 DNA is TGCAGTGCCGTAGAAGGTAGTCGCTATGGCTACACCTTC.

The sample holds many counts of this clonotype. The chain joins TRBV5-1 to TRBJ1-2; D possibly corresponds to TRBD1 (5 bases). Trimming pared 5 bases from V and 2 bases from J, leaving 16 bases between. Germline CDR1 SGHRS, CDR2 YFSETQ. The CDR3 consists of 15 residues. CDR3 sequence (DNA): TGCGCCAGCAGAAAAACCGGGGCCATGAACTATGGCTACACCTTC. The encoded protein is CASRKTGAMNYGYTF. Looking up the rest from reference TRBV5-1 and TRBJ1-2 gives the full variable domain: KAGVTQTPRYLIKTRGQQVTLSCSPISGHRSVSWYQQTPGQGLQFLFEYFSETQRNKGNFPGRFSGRQFSNSRSEMNVSTLELGDSALYLCASRKTGAMNYGYTFGSGTRLTVV.

This clonotype was seen ten or more times. The J gene is TRBJ1-2, the V gene TRBV4-3, with 9 bases matching TRBD1. The CDR3 extends over 16 amino acids. V was pared by 5 bases and J by 4 bases, with 11 bases of the junction left unmatched. Germline V gene data show CDR1 as LGHNA and CDR2 as YSLEER. This chain's CDR3 is CASSVGYRGRLYGYTF. CDR3 in DNA: TGCGCCAGCAGCGTAGGATACAGGGGGCGGCTCTATGGCTACACCTTC.

This clonotype was observed many times. This sequence joins TRBV7-9 and TRBJ2-7; 8 nucleotides align to TRBD2. V lost 6 bases, J lost 1 base, and 8 bases stayed unmatched. Per the germline V gene, CDR1 is SEHNR and CDR2 is FQNEAQ (reference sequence). This CDR3 comprises 15 residues. CDR3 coding DNA: TGTGCCAGCAGAGGCGGGGGACTAGATTCCTACGAGCAGTACTTC. Translated, it gives CASRGGGLDSYEQYF.

This clonotype occurred a few times. This clone may be a read error of a much larger clone one base away. This chain connects TRBV6-5 to TRBJ2-1, with D possibly matching TRBD1 (5 bases). The better agreement between TRBJ2-7 and the DNA end casts doubt on the J call. Per germline, CDR1 MNHEY and CDR2 SVGAGI. The length of the CDR3 is 14 residues. The CDR3 sequence: CASSPRASYNEQYF. The CDR3 coding sequence is TGTGCCAGCAGTCCCAGGGCATCCTACAATGAGCAGTACTTC.

The chain is built from TRBV27 and TRBJ2-6; 9 nucleotides align to TRBD1. After removal of 5 bases from V and 0 bases from J, the junction contained 11 bases not matched to a gene. The CDR3 has 19 amino acids. Per germline, CDR1 MNHEY and CDR2 SMNVEV (reference sequence). CDR3 sequence reads: CASSPVPGQGLSGANVLTF. The CDR3 region has the DNA TGTGCCAGCAGTCCCGTCCCGGGACAGGGACTCTCTGGGGCCAACGTCCTGACTTTC.

The gene calls are TRBV20-1 and TRBJ2-1; no clear D gene. Germline V gene lookup returns CDR1 DFQATT and CDR2 SNEGSKA (reference sequence). The CDR3 is 11 amino acids. Trimming cost V 5 bases and J 10 bases, with 12 bases left between them. The CDR3 here is CSALDRWEQFF. CDR3 nucleotides: TGCAGTGCTCTCGATAGATGGGAGCAGTTCTTC.

V and J are TRBV24-1 and TRBJ2-1, with 8 bases identical to TRBD1. The germline V gene encodes CDR1 KGHDR and CDR2 SFDVKD. The CDR3 sequence is 16 residues long. The junction had 10 bases not matched to a gene; V was cut back by 6 bases and J by 4 bases. CDR3 coding DNA: TGTGCCACCAGTACCAACGCGGGACAGGCTTACAATGAGCAGTTCTTC. It specifies CATSTNAGQAYNEQFF.

This clonotype was detected only a few times. V is TRBV5-1 and J is TRBJ1-6, with 9 bases fitting TRBD1. CDR3 length equals 14 residues. The germline V gene has CDR1 SGHRS and CDR2 YFSETQ. Trimming at V came to 4 bases and at J to 6 bases, leaving 2 bases not matched to a gene. The CDR3 reads CASSMDRGNSPLHF. The CDR3 region has the DNA TGCGCCAGCAGCATGGACAGGGGTAATTCACCCCTCCACTTT.

The sample holds many counts of this clonotype. V usage is TRBV28 and J usage is TRBJ2-7; maybe TRBD2 (6 bases). The germline V and J ends were trimmed by 5 bases and 3 bases, with 14 bases remaining between them. CDR1 is MDHEN, CDR2 SYDVKM, per germline. This CDR3 spans 14 amino acids. For the CDR3, the DNA is TGTGCCAGCAGTCCGGGACGGGGGAACTACGAGCAGTACTTC. This encodes CASSPGRGNYEQYF.

The V gene is TRBV6-6, the J gene TRBJ1-2, with D tentatively TRBD1 (6 bases). Germline CDR1 is MNHNY and CDR2 is SVGAGI (reference sequence). The V end was cut by 0 bases, the J end by 7 bases, with 15 bases between. This CDR3 is built from 15 residues. CDR3 protein: CASSYSTGAVIGYTF. CDR3 nucleotides: TGTGCCAGCAGTTACTCTACGGGGGCGGTTATTGGCTACACCTTC.

For this clonotype: Possible read error: a much larger clone is one base away. The V and J genes are TRBV20-1 and TRBJ1-5, with D possibly TRBD1 on 5 matching bases. The CDR3 is 12 residues long. Trimming removed 8 bases from V and 2 bases from J, with 10 bases in between. Germline-derived CDR1 and CDR2 are DFQATT and SNEGSKA (reference sequence). CDR3 amino acids: CSRGVGNQPQHF. CDR3 DNA: TGCAGTCGAGGGGTAGGCAATCAGCCCCAGCATTTT.

Only one count was recorded for this clonotype. Given the absence of the conserved phenylalanine or tryptophan at the CDR3 end, a read error is likely. The chain is built from TRBV7-8 and TRBJ1-6; possible D gene TRBD1, 5 bases. The ends were cut back, 2 bases at V and 2 bases at J, with 7 bases in the middle. Germline CDR1 is SGHVS and CDR2 is FQNEAQ. The CDR3 has 15 amino acids. Here the CDR3 reads CASSLSRAYNSPLHL. The DNA for the CDR3 is TGTGCCAGCAGCTTATCCAGGGCCTATAATTCACCCCTCCACCTT.

Only a few counts were recorded for this clonotype. The genes are TRBV4-3 and TRBJ2-3; D gene ambiguous. There are 14 residues in the CDR3. V lost 3 bases and J 0 bases, leaving 7 bases between the germline ends. Germline V gene lookup returns CDR1 LGHNA and CDR2 YSLEER. The DNA for the CDR3 is TGCGCCAGCAGCCAGCGCCCTAGCACAGATACGCAGTATTTT. Protein product: CASSQRPSTDTQYF.

Ten or more counts support this clonotype. The gene calls are TRBV5-5 and TRBJ2-7; 8 bases fit TRBD1. This CDR3 has 13 residues. Germline lookup yields CDR1 SGHKS and CDR2 YYEKEE (reference sequence). The trim removed 6 bases at V and 3 bases at J, leaving 5 bases unmatched. CDR3 sequence reads: CASTRTGNYEQYF. The CDR3, as DNA: TGTGCCAGCACCCGGACAGGGAACTACGAGCAGTACTTC.

This clonotype was counted ten times or more. V gene TRBV6-1 combines with J gene TRBJ1-2; D not certain. V lost 5 bases to trimming and J lost 13 bases, with 17 bases between them. Germline lookup yields CDR1 MNHNS and CDR2 SASEGT. The CDR3 extends over 12 amino acids. The CDR3 DNA sequence: TGTGCCAGCAGTCTATATGGCCAACACTTCACCTTC. Encoded protein: CASSLYGQHFTF.

The chain is built from TRBV5-1 and TRBJ2-1, with D possibly TRBD2 on 6 matching bases. The CDR3 sequence is 13 residues long. Germline V CDR1 and CDR2: SGHRS, YFSETQ. The ends were cut back, 5 bases at V and 2 bases at J, with 8 bases in the middle. The CDR3 loop reads CASRPGAYNEQFF. DNA for the CDR3: TGCGCCAGCAGACCGGGAGCCTACAATGAGCAGTTCTTC.

CDR3 coding DNA: TGCGCCAGCAGCTTGGAACAGGGGGTAAAAGCTTTCTTT. Translation: CASSLEQGVKAFF. The chain carries TRBV5-1 and TRBJ1-1; 8 bases are a match to TRBD1. This CDR3 comprises 13 residues. Trimming cost V 0 bases and J 9 bases; bases outside gene matches: 4. Germline CDR1 is SGHRS and CDR2 is YFSETQ.

The chain combines TRBV7-2 with TRBJ2-1, with D unresolved. The V end was cut by 1 base, the J end by 6 bases, with 10 bases between. The V gene's germline CDR1 is SGHTA and CDR2 FQGNSA. This CDR3 region has 14 residues. Here the CDR3 reads CASSLGVRFNEQFF. The CDR3 bases are TGTGCCAGCAGCTTAGGGGTAAGATTCAATGAGCAGTTCTTC.

This rearrangement joins TRBV9 to TRBJ1-4, with 8 bases lining up with TRBD1. V shed 2 bases, J shed 2 bases, and the junction held 5 bases outside the gene matches. This CDR3 has 16 residues. Germline-derived CDR1 and CDR2 are SGDLS and YYNGEE. Here the CDR3 DNA reads TGTGCCAGCAGCGTCGGGACAGGCAGCACTAATGAAAAACTGTTTTTT. Encoded protein: CASSVGTGSTNEKLFF.